These 20 T cell receptor beta chains originate from one sample sequenced in a study of blood T cell repertoires in COVID-19. Assay: immunoSEQ multiplex PCR; the TCRdb copy retains only in-frame clones and omits some. The repertoire holds about 120,000 clones, with just over 85% as singletons. Sequenced material: peripheral blood. All receptors derive from a man between 35 and 55 years old with acute or convalescent COVID-19.

V and J are TRBV7-8 and TRBJ2-5, with 7 bases lining up with TRBD2. Germline CDR1 reads SGHVS; CDR2 reads FQNEAQ. Germline trimming cut 7 bases from V and 4 bases from J; bases unmatched to any gene: 0. This CDR3 is 11 amino acids long. CDR3 in DNA: TGTGCCAGCACTAGCGGAGAGACCCAGTACTTC. Residues: CASTSGETQYF.

The rearrangement uses TRBV5-1 and TRBJ2-4; weak D call: TRBD2 (6 bases). The CDR3 has 17 amino acids. Trimming cost V 5 bases and J 1 base, with 19 bases left between them. From germline, CDR1 is SGHRS and CDR2 YFSETQ. The CDR3 bases are TGCGCCAGCAGTAGGGACTTCGATCCTTCCGCCAAAAACATTCAGTACTTC. Translated, it gives CASSRDFDPSAKNIQYF.

The genes are TRBV27 and TRBJ1-2; no definite D call. Trimming shortened V by 2 bases and J by 2 bases, and 6 bases separated the two germline ends. The CDR3 contains 13 residues. Germline V gene data show CDR1 as MNHEY and CDR2 as SMNVEV (reference sequence). For the CDR3, the DNA is TGTGCCAGCAGTTTACGGGAGAACTATGGCTACACCTTC. This translates into CASSLRENYGYTF.

Here the CDR3 DNA reads TGTGCCAGCAGTCCCGGAGTTAACACTGAAGCTTTCTTT. Its protein product is CASSPGVNTEAFF. This chain uses TRBV12-3 or TRBV12-4 with TRBJ1-1; D is uncertain. This CDR3 contains 13 residues. Trimming left V 5 bases short and J 2 bases short, with 9 bases between.

The chain's CDR3 is CAIGGGSADTQYF. CDR3 DNA: TGTGCCATCGGGGGAGGGAGTGCAGATACGCAGTATTTT. The V gene is TRBV10-3, the J gene TRBJ2-3; 7 nucleotides line up with TRBD2. The CDR3 length is 13 residues. Trimming removed 8 bases from V and 4 bases from J; junction bases left unmatched: 6. In germline, CDR1 is ENHRY, CDR2 SYGVKD.

The V and J genes are TRBV18 and TRBJ1-2; tentative D call: TRBD1 (5 bases). V lost 6 bases, J lost 4 bases, and 15 bases lay in between. The CDR3 spans 14 residues. Looked up from germline, CDR1 is KGHSH and CDR2 is LQKENI. In DNA form, the CDR3 reads TGTGCCAGCTCCACGATTCAGGGTTTCTATGGCTACACCTTC. It yields the protein CASSTIQGFYGYTF.

With regard to this clone: Other DNA sequences in the sample encode the same CDR3. This chain connects TRBV2 to TRBJ1-1, with D possibly matching TRBD1 (5 bases). Trimming shortened V by 4 bases and J by 2 bases, and 8 bases separated the two germline ends. Looked up from germline, CDR1 is SNHLY and CDR2 is FYNNEI. The CDR3 length is 13 residues. The CDR3 DNA sequence: TGTGCCAGCAGTGCCGACAGCAACACTGAAGCTTTCTTT. Amino acid sequence: CASSADSNTEAFF. Combining the CDR3 with reference TRBV2 and TRBJ1-1 gives the whole variable domain EPEVTQTPSHQVTQMGQEVILRCVPISNHLYFYWYRQILGQKVEFLVSFYNNEISEKSEIFDDQFSVERPDGSNFTLKIRSTKLEDSAMYFCASSADSNTEAFFGQGTRLTVV.

The chain employs TRBV11-2 and TRBJ1-4, with D possibly matching TRBD1 (5 bases). Germline V lookup: CDR1 SGHAT, CDR2 FQNNGV. The V end lost 3 bases, the J end lost 7 bases, and 9 bases lay between the germline ends. The CDR3 loop spans 13 amino acids. CDR3 region: CASSFLQGEKLFF. As DNA, the CDR3 is TGTGCCAGCAGCTTTTTGCAGGGTGAAAAACTGTTTTTT.

J is TRBJ2-5 and V is TRBV30, with 8 positions matching TRBD2. V gave up 0 bases and J gave up 5 bases; unmatched junction bases: 8. Germline CDR1 is GTSNPN and CDR2 is SVGIG (reference sequence). CDR3 length equals 15 residues. The CDR3 region is CAWSVRLRLAETQYF. CDR3 sequence (DNA): TGTGCCTGGAGTGTACGTTTAAGACTAGCGGAGACCCAGTACTTC.

The chain uses TRBV7-8 and TRBJ1-2, with D possibly matching TRBD1 (6 bases). Trimming stripped 5 bases from V and 8 bases from J, with 18 bases between. The CDR3 spans 14 residues. Germline loops: CDR1 SGHVS, CDR2 FQNEAQ. CDR3: CASSPEGEERGYTF. In nucleotides, the CDR3 is TGTGCCAGCAGCCCCGAGGGGGAAGAAAGGGGCTACACCTTC.

This chain uses TRBV7-2 with TRBJ2-2; 10 nucleotides align to TRBD2. The CDR3 is made up of 18 amino acids. The V gene's germline CDR1 is SGHTA and CDR2 FQGNSA. The V gene end was trimmed by 0 bases and the J gene end by 7 bases; junction bases not matched to a gene: 11. CDR3 nucleotide sequence: TGTGCCAGCAGCTTAGCGCCAGCGGGGGGGTTTCTGAACGGGGAGCTGTTTTTT. The encoded protein is CASSLAPAGGFLNGELFF.

The chain recombines TRBV5-4 with TRBJ2-3, with D maybe TRBD2 (5 bases). Germline CDR1 reads SGHNT; CDR2 reads YYREEE (reference sequence). The CDR3 sequence is 14 residues long. V shed 1 base and J shed 1 base, with 7 bases lying between them. CDR3 protein: CASSLNGGTDTQYF. Written as DNA, the CDR3 is TGTGCCAGCAGCTTGAACGGGGGCACAGATACGCAGTATTTT.

This sequence joins TRBV2 and TRBJ2-5; weak D call: TRBD2 (6 bases). With 10 bases removed from V and 3 bases from J, the gap between germline ends came to 18 bases. This CDR3 comprises 14 residues. The germline CDR1 and CDR2 sequences are SNHLY and FYNNEI. The CDR3 region is CATTAGRPEETQYF. CDR3 sequence (DNA): TGTGCCACCACGGCGGGACGGCCGGAAGAGACCCAGTACTTC. Complete variable domain (other parts from reference TRBV2 and TRBJ2-5): EPEVTQTPSHQVTQMGQEVILRCVPISNHLYFYWYRQILGQKVEFLVSFYNNEISEKSEIFDDQFSVERPDGSNFTLKIRSTKLEDSAMYFCATTAGRPEETQYFGPGTRLLVL.

This clone was counted once. This rearrangement joins TRBV2 to TRBJ1-5; D ambiguous. The V gene lost 4 bases and the J gene lost 4 bases, with 8 bases spanning the gap. The CDR3 length is 13 residues. In germline, CDR1 is SNHLY, CDR2 FYNNEI. This CDR3 is CASSVQSNQPQHF. The CDR3 DNA follows: TGTGCCAGCAGTGTACAGTCTAATCAGCCCCAGCATTTT.

This chain uses TRBV4-1 with TRBJ1-2; D ambiguous. V was shortened by 0 bases and J by 4 bases, with 12 bases between the two germline ends. The CDR3 consists of 15 residues. Per the germline V gene, CDR1 is MGHRA and CDR2 is YSYEKL. The CDR3 DNA reads TGCGCCAGCAGCCAAGAGCCCTGGGCGCCCTATGGCTACACCTTC. As protein: CASSQEPWAPYGYTF.

This clone was found a few times. The CDR3 nucleotides are TGTGCCAGCAGCTTGATGGAAGGGGCTGGCTACACCTTC. Amino acids: CASSLMEGAGYTF. V gene TRBV5-5 combines with J gene TRBJ1-2, with a tentative D call TRBD1 (5 bases). CDR3 size: 13 residues. The germline V gene has CDR1 SGHKS and CDR2 YYEKEE (reference sequence). V lost 1 base to trimming and J lost 7 bases, with 11 bases between them.

The chain joins TRBV7-8 to TRBJ2-1, with 8 nucleotides matching TRBD1. Germline CDR1 and CDR2: SGHVS and FQNEAQ. The CDR3 length is 16 residues. Trimming at V came to 5 bases and at J to 5 bases, leaving 11 bases not matched to a gene. The CDR3 region is CASSHRPQGAHNEQFF. Written as DNA, the CDR3 is TGTGCCAGCAGCCATCGCCCGCAGGGGGCCCACAATGAGCAGTTCTTC.

The genes are TRBV7-8 and TRBJ2-3; D may be TRBD1 (6 bases). The CDR3 sequence is 16 residues long. Trimming left V 5 bases short and J 0 bases short, with 15 bases between. Germline values: CDR1 SGHVS, CDR2 FQNEAQ. The CDR3 DNA reads TGTGCCAGCAGCCGAGACACAGGGCTGAGCACAGATACGCAGTATTTT. Translation gives CASSRDTGLSTDTQYF. The entire variable domain, with the rest obtained from reference TRBV7-8 and TRBJ2-3, is as follows: GAGVSQSPRYKVAKRGQDVALRCDPISGHVSLFWYQQALGQGPEFLTYFQNEAQLDKSGLPSDRFFAERPEGSVSTLKIQRTQQEDSAVYLCASSRDTGLSTDTQYFGPGTRLTVL.

The rearrangement links TRBV10-3 to TRBJ1-2, with D possibly TRBD1 on 6 matching bases. The CDR3 sequence is 15 residues long. The V end was cut by 8 bases, the J end by 3 bases, with 19 bases between. Germline assignment: CDR1 ENHRY and CDR2 SYGVKD. The CDR3 DNA reads TGTGCCATCCCGGTGGGCAGGGGCCGGCACTATGGCTACACCTTC. Translation gives CAIPVGRGRHYGYTF.

This clone was found once. The V and J genes are TRBV7-2 and TRBJ1-2, with 7 bases that match TRBD1. V trimming: 1 base; J trimming: 3 bases; junction bases outside the gene matches: 5. The CDR3 has 15 residues. Germline V lookup: CDR1 SGHTA, CDR2 FQGNSA. The CDR3 spells CASSLDPGQDYGYTF. The CDR3 DNA reads TGTGCCAGCAGCTTAGATCCCGGACAGGACTATGGCTACACCTTC.